One sample yielded the 31 T cell receptor beta chains listed below, sequenced in a study of blood T cell repertoires in COVID-19. Produced via immunoSEQ multiplex PCR; TCRdb's table is partial and in-frame only. The sample has some 110,000 clones, over 75% seen once; the top ten hold around 4.1%. Sequenced: peripheral blood. The source is a man in his forties or fifties with acute or convalescent COVID-19.

This chain links TRBV7-3 with TRBJ2-1; a possible D gene is TRBD2 (6 bases). Germline CDR1 SGHTA, CDR2 FQGTGA. Trimming removed 1 base at V and 8 bases at J, with 18 bases between. CDR3 length equals 16 residues. CDR3 nucleotides: TGTGCCAGCAGCTTAAACCCAGCGGGTGGAGGGGATGAGCAGTTCTTC. This codes for CASSLNPAGGGDEQFF. The complete variable domain, with remaining parts taken from reference TRBV7-3 and TRBJ2-1, reads GAGVSQTPSNKVTEKGKYVELRCDPISGHTALYWYRQSLGQGPEFLIYFQGTGAADDSGLPNDRFFAVRPEGSVSTLKIQRTERGDSAVYLCASSLNPAGGGDEQFFGPGTRLTVL.

The V gene is TRBV24-1, the J gene TRBJ2-1; 7 positions agree with TRBD1. The germline V gene has CDR1 KGHDR and CDR2 SFDVKD. With 3 bases clipped from V and 0 bases from J, the junction kept 7 bases outside the gene matches. This CDR3 has 17 amino acids. The CDR3 sequence: CATSDRASGGSYNEQFF. The CDR3 bases are TGTGCCACCAGTGATCGAGCATCAGGGGGCTCCTACAATGAGCAGTTCTTC.

This chain joins TRBV3-1 (or the pseudogene TRBV3-2) and TRBJ1-1; D is perhaps TRBD1 (5 bases). V lost 6 bases to trimming and J lost 1 base, with 12 bases between them. Per the germline V gene, CDR1 is LGHDT and CDR2 is YNNKEL (reference sequence). This CDR3 is built from 14 residues. CDR3 nucleotide sequence: TGTGCCAGCAGTTTCGACAGTGCGAACACTGAAGCTTTCTTT. It specifies CASSFDSANTEAFF.

The chain uses TRBV9 and TRBJ2-3; 10 positions match TRBD2. CDR3 length: 15 residues. CDR1 and CDR2 from the germline V gene are SGDLS and YYNGEE. The V gene end was trimmed by 4 bases and the J gene end by 3 bases; junction bases not matched to a gene: 5. This chain's CDR3 is CASSKAGGRTDTQYF. The CDR3 bases are TGTGCCAGCAGCAAAGCGGGGGGGCGGACAGATACGCAGTATTTT. Drawing the rest from reference TRBV9 and TRBJ2-3, the complete variable domain is DSGVTQTPKHLITATGQRVTLRCSPRSGDLSVYWYQQSLDQGLQFLIQYYNGEERAKGNILERFSAQQFPDLHSELNLSSLELGDSALYFCASSKAGGRTDTQYFGPGTRLTVL.

The rearrangement links TRBV11-2 to TRBJ1-3; no firm D call. Germline CDR1 reads SGHAT; CDR2 reads FQNNGV. This CDR3 has 14 amino acids. Trimming pared 3 bases from V and 1 base from J, leaving 7 bases between. The CDR3 bases are TGTGCCAGCAGCTTCAGCGGGTCTGGAAACACCATATATTTT. Its protein product is CASSFSGSGNTIYF.

The chain has TRBV7-2 and TRBJ2-5, with 10 positions matching TRBD1. This CDR3 comprises 16 residues. Per the germline V gene, CDR1 is SGHTA and CDR2 is FQGNSA. Unmatched junction bases numbered 15, after V lost 10 bases and J lost 4 bases. The CDR3 sequence is CATQDRGRLVGETQYF. The CDR3 DNA reads TGTGCCACTCAAGACAGGGGGCGTCTAGTTGGAGAGACCCAGTACTTC.

There are a few counts of this clone. The J gene is TRBJ1-5, the V gene TRBV2; 8 bases are a match to TRBD1. CDR3 size: 13 residues. Germline CDR1 and CDR2: SNHLY and FYNNEI. The V and J ends lost 6 bases and 3 bases, in that order; junction bases with no gene match: 1. DNA of the CDR3: TGTGCCAGCAGGGGACAGGCCAATCAGCCCCAGCATTTT. Amino acids: CASRGQANQPQHF.

V is TRBV19 and J is TRBJ2-6, with D possibly being TRBD2 (5 bases). Trimming pared 5 bases from V and 4 bases from J, leaving 9 bases between. The CDR3 covers 14 residues. Germline values: CDR1 LNHDA, CDR2 SQIVND (reference sequence). CDR3 DNA: TGTGCCAGTAGTGAGGGCTCCGGGGCCAACGTCCTGACTTTC. This codes for CASSEGSGANVLTF.

The gene calls are TRBV19 and TRBJ1-6; TRBD1 matches 11 bases. Germline V lookup: CDR1 LNHDA, CDR2 SQIVND (reference sequence). V lost 3 bases to trimming and J lost 4 bases; unmatched junction nucleotides: 2. This CDR3 is 16 amino acids long. This CDR3 reads CASSMGQGVYNSPLHF. The CDR3 DNA is TGTGCCAGTAGTATGGGACAGGGGGTTTATAATTCACCCCTCCACTTT.

The rearrangement joins TRBV19 to TRBJ1-2, with TRBD1 matching 8 bases. The trim removed 9 bases at V and 5 bases at J, leaving 8 bases unmatched. This CDR3 spans 13 amino acids. Germline V gene sequence: CDR1 LNHDA, CDR2 SQIVND (reference sequence). This chain's CDR3 is CASKDRDLYGYTF. CDR3 bases: TGTGCCAGCAAGGACAGGGACTTGTATGGCTACACCTTC.

The J gene is TRBJ1-6, the V gene TRBV6-5, with 10 positions matching TRBD1. Trimming took 1 base from V and 12 from J; bases not matched to a gene: 9. The CDR3 covers 16 residues. CDR1 MNHEY and CDR2 SVGAGI come from the germline V gene. The CDR3 region is CASSYFTGTGVVPLHF. CDR3 coding DNA: TGTGCCAGCAGTTACTTTACCGGGACAGGGGTGGTACCCCTCCACTTT.

This chain uses TRBV20-1 with TRBJ2-7; 8 bases align to TRBD1. V shed 3 bases, J shed 5 bases, and the junction held 3 bases outside the gene matches. This CDR3 spans 12 amino acids. The V gene's germline CDR1 is DFQATT and CDR2 SNEGSKA (reference sequence). DNA for the CDR3: TGCAGTGCTAGTCTGACAGGGGACGAGCAGTACTTC. Amino acid sequence: CSASLTGDEQYF.

The chain has TRBV21-1 and TRBJ2-7; whether TRBD2, the table's D call, matches the DNA was not checked. TRBV21-1 is flagged as a pseudogene. The length of the CDR3 is 16 residues. DNA of the CDR3: TGTGCCAGCAGCAAAGAGGCTAGCGGGAGGGTTGGCGAGCAGTACTTC. Translated, it gives CASSKEASGRVGEQYF.

The gene calls are TRBV28 and TRBJ1-2; D possibly corresponds to TRBD1 (5 bases). V was clipped by 3 bases and J by 7 bases, with 21 bases between them. Per the germline V gene, CDR1 is MDHEN and CDR2 is SYDVKM. The CDR3 contains 16 residues. CDR3 loop: CASSLGGGTLGGGYTF. The CDR3 DNA is TGTGCCAGCAGTTTGGGTGGGGGGACCCTCGGGGGTGGCTACACCTTC.

The V and J genes are TRBV11-2 and TRBJ2-1, with D possibly being TRBD2 (5 bases). Germline V gene lookup returns CDR1 SGHAT and CDR2 FQNNGV. The CDR3 is made up of 17 amino acids. Trimming took 1 base from V and 2 from J, leaving 15 bases between them. CDR3 in DNA: TGTGCCAGCAGCTTAGGGTATGGCGGGTCGACCTACAATGAGCAGTTCTTC. Amino acids: CASSLGYGGSTYNEQFF.

The rearrangement joins TRBV6-5 to TRBJ2-3; 9 nucleotides line up with TRBD1. This CDR3 region has 15 residues. The ends lost 7 bases at V and 2 bases at J; junction bases unmatched: 7. Germline CDR1 reads MNHEY; CDR2 reads SVGAGI. The CDR3 spells CASTKGDRDTDTQYF. CDR3 bases: TGTGCCAGCACTAAAGGGGACAGGGACACAGATACGCAGTATTTT.

The genes are TRBV29-1 and TRBJ1-2, with D possibly being TRBD1 (6 bases). This CDR3 contains 12 residues. V gave up 8 bases and J gave up 6 bases, with 16 bases separating them. Germline assignment: CDR1 SQVTM and CDR2 ANQGSEA. The CDR3 protein is CSFSRTVDGYTF. CDR3 bases: TGCAGCTTCTCACGGACAGTTGATGGCTACACCTTC.

The chain uses TRBV5-1 and TRBJ2-7; unclear D gene. The CDR3 has 13 residues. The V end was cut by 5 bases, the J end by 2 bases, with 11 bases between. Germline V gene sequence: CDR1 SGHRS, CDR2 YFSETQ. CDR3 in amino acids: CASSRAGTYEQYF. The CDR3 DNA is TGCGCCAGCAGTCGAGCAGGCACCTACGAGCAGTACTTC.

This rearrangement joins TRBV13 to TRBJ1-2; 7 bases are shared with TRBD1. After removal of 2 bases from V and 8 bases from J, the junction contained 11 bases not matched to a gene. From germline, CDR1 is PRHDT and CDR2 FYEKMQ (reference sequence). The CDR3 is 15 residues long. CDR3 sequence (DNA): TGTGCCAGCAGCTTAACGACAGGGTGGTTTAAGGGCTACACCTTC. It codes for CASSLTTGWFKGYTF.

This clone was recorded only once. This chain uses TRBV12-3 or TRBV12-4 with TRBJ2-7, with D hard to call. There are 13 residues in the CDR3. V was trimmed by 6 bases and J by 0 bases, leaving 9 bases between them. The CDR3 loop is CASRPGDSYEQYF. In DNA, the CDR3 is TGTGCCAGCAGACCCGGAGACTCCTACGAGCAGTACTTC.

V usage is TRBV27 and J usage is TRBJ1-5; the D gene is possibly TRBD1 (5 bases). Trimming took 2 bases from V and 4 from J, leaving 12 bases between them. The CDR3 totals 15 residues. Per the germline V gene, CDR1 is MNHEY and CDR2 is SMNVEV (reference sequence). The CDR3 is CASSLLGGVNQPQHF. The CDR3 DNA sequence: TGTGCCAGCAGTTTACTGGGGGGAGTAAATCAGCCCCAGCATTTT.

The genes are TRBV6-5 and TRBJ2-5; maybe TRBD1 (6 bases). Deletions cut 5 bases from V and 0 bases from J, with 10 bases between. This CDR3 region has 14 residues. The germline gives CDR1 MNHEY, CDR2 SVGAGI. CDR3 loop: CASSPGAYQETQYF. The CDR3 region has the DNA TGTGCCAGCAGTCCAGGGGCTTACCAAGAGACCCAGTACTTC.

Comment on this clone: One end of the junction does not line up with germline, which may come from a read error. This sequence joins TRBV28 and TRBJ2-3; 8 bases align to TRBD2. In germline, CDR1 is MDHEN, CDR2 SYDVKM. This CDR3 spans 16 amino acids. The CDR3 coding sequence is TGTGGCAGCGGGGGATTGATTCCGGGAGTTCCAGATACGCAGTATTTT. Translating it yields CGSGGLIPGVPDTQYF.

CDR3 bases: TGCGCCAGCAGCCCCGGGACTAGCTTGGAGCTGTTTTTT. Its translation is CASSPGTSLELFF. The chain joins TRBV5-1 to TRBJ2-2; 9 bases are a match to TRBD2. This CDR3 region has 13 residues. The ends lost 4 bases at V and 10 bases at J; junction bases unmatched: 5. Germline CDR1 and CDR2: SGHRS and YFSETQ.

The genes are TRBV7-2 and TRBJ2-7; 10 bases are a match to TRBD2. The junction had 5 bases not matched to a gene; V was cut back by 6 bases and J by 0 bases. CDR1 is SGHTA and CDR2 is FQGNSA in the germline V gene. The CDR3 consists of 15 residues. The DNA of the CDR3 is TGTGCCAGCAGTGGGACTAGCGACGGCTCCTACGAGCAGTACTTC. Amino acids: CASSGTSDGSYEQYF. The whole variable domain, filled in from reference TRBV7-2 and TRBJ2-7, reads GAGVSQSPSNKVTEKGKDVELRCDPISGHTALYWYRQSLGQGLEFLIYFQGNSAPDKSGLPSDRFSAERTGGSVSTLTIQRTQQEDSAVYLCASSGTSDGSYEQYFGPGTRLTVT.

The rearrangement joins TRBV19 to TRBJ1-2; weak D call: TRBD1 (5 bases). The ends were cut back, 7 bases at V and 4 bases at J, with 13 bases in the middle. Germline-derived CDR1 and CDR2 are LNHDA and SQIVND (reference sequence). The CDR3 has 13 residues. CDR3 DNA sequence: TGTGCCAGTAATGTGGGGGGGAGCTATGGCTACACCTTC. Translating gives CASNVGGSYGYTF.

The J gene is TRBJ1-1, the V gene TRBV18; 7 bases map to TRBD1. The length of the CDR3 is 15 residues. V lost 5 bases to trimming and J lost 4 bases; unmatched junction nucleotides: 10. The V gene's germline CDR1 is KGHSH and CDR2 LQKENI. The CDR3 sequence is CASSATRQGRTEAFF. In DNA, the CDR3 is TGTGCCAGCTCAGCCACTCGACAGGGTCGCACTGAAGCTTTCTTT.

The genes are TRBV5-1 and TRBJ2-1; 9 bases agree with TRBD2. J was trimmed by 4 bases and V by 1 base; bases with no gene match: 3. This CDR3 region has 15 residues. Per the germline V gene, CDR1 is SGHRS and CDR2 is YFSETQ. The CDR3 protein is CASSLWREGYNEQFF. The CDR3 DNA follows: TGCGCCAGCAGCTTGTGGCGGGAGGGGTACAATGAGCAGTTCTTC.

The rearrangement links TRBV6-5 to TRBJ2-7, with 7 bases lining up with TRBD1. Per the germline V gene, CDR1 is MNHEY and CDR2 is SVGAGI. The CDR3 covers 13 residues. Trimming at V came to 6 bases and at J to 3 bases, leaving 5 bases not matched to a gene. The CDR3 nucleotides read TGTGCCAGCAGCGGGGACAGAATCTACGAGCAGTACTTC. It yields the protein CASSGDRIYEQYF.

V gene TRBV28 combines with J gene TRBJ1-1, with TRBD1 matching 11 bases. The V gene end was trimmed by 6 bases and the J gene end by 8 bases; junction bases not matched to a gene: 11. The CDR3 spans 15 residues. Germline V lookup: CDR1 MDHEN, CDR2 SYDVKM. The CDR3 DNA follows: TGTGCCAGCAGCCTGGGGGCCGGGACAGGGGGAGAAGCTTTCTTT. It encodes CASSLGAGTGGEAFF.

The chain combines TRBV18 with TRBJ1-2, with D uncertain. This CDR3 spans 16 amino acids. Germline CDR1 KGHSH, CDR2 LQKENI. Trimming removed 2 bases at V and 0 bases at J, with 13 bases between. CDR3 region: CASSPTGPPANYGYTF. DNA of the CDR3: TGTGCCAGCTCACCAACGGGTCCACCCGCTAACTATGGCTACACCTTC. The full variable domain, its missing parts supplied by reference TRBV18 and TRBJ1-2, is NAGVMQNPRHLVRRRGQEARLRCSPMKGHSHVYWYRQLPEEGLKFMVYLQKENIIDESGMPKERFSAEFPKEGPSILRIQQVVRGDSAAYFCASSPTGPPANYGYTFGSGTRLTVV.